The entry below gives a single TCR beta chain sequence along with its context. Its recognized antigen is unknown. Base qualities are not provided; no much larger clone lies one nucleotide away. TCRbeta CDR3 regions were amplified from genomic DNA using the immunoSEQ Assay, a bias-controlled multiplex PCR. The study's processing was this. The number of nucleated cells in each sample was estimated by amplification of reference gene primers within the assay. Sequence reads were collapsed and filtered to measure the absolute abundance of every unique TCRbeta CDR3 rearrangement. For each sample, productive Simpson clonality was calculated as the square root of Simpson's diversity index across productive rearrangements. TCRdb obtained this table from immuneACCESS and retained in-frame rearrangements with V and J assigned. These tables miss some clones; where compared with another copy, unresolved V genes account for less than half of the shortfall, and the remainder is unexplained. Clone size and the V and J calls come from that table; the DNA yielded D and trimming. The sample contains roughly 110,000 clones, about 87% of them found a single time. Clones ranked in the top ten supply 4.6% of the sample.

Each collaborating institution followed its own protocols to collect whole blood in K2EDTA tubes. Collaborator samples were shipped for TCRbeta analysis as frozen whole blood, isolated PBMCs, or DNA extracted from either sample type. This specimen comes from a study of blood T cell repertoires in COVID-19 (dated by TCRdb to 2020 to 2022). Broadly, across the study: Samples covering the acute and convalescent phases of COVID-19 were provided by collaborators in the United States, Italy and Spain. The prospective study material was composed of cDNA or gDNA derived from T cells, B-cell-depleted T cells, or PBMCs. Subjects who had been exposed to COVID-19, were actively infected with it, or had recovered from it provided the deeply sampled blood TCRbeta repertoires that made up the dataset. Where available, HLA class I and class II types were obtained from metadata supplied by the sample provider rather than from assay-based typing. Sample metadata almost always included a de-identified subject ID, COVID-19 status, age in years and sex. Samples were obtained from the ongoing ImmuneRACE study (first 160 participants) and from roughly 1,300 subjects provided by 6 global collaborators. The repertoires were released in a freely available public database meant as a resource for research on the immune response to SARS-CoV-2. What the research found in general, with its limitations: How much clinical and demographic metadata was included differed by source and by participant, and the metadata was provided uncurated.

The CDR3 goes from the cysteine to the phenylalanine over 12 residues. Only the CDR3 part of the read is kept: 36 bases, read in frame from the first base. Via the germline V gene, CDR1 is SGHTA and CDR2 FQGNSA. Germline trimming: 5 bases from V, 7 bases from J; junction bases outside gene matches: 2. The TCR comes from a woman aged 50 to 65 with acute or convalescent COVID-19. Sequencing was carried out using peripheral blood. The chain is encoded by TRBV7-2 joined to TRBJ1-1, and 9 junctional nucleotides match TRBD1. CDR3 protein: CASSGQGYEAFF. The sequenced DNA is TGTGCCAGCAGCGGACAGGGGTATGAAGCTTTCTTT.